This T cell receptor (beta chain) originates from a study of regulatory T cells in long-lasting Graves disease. This sample's time point: persistent/refractory GD, antithyroid drugs over 5 years with positive TRAb. PBMC RNA served as the TCR library source. J was trimmed by 2 bases and V by 2 bases; bases with no gene match: 3. CDR1 and CDR2 from the germline V gene are SGDLS and YYNGEE. The CDR3 has 14 amino acids. Relying on iRepertoire HTBI primers and Arm-PCR of CDR3 regions, the team built TCR beta libraries. A single record per CDR3 protein comes from TCRdb applying MiXCR to the multiplex PCR reads. The table includes 500,000 to 800,000 distinct CDR3 sequences, around 30% detected once.

This sample comprised peripheral blood mononuclear cells (PBMCs), obtained when the disease was refractory, from a patient treated with antithyroid drugs. This receptor was identified in a female donor with Graves disease. The V gene is TRBV9, the J gene TRBJ2-7; 8 bases line up with TRBD2. The CDR3 bases are TGTGCCAGCAGCGTGTCGGGAGGGCCCTACGAGCAGTACTTC. As protein: CASSVSGGPYEQYF.